These T cell receptor beta chains were read from a single sample in a study of shared T cell receptors in the human thymus. Clones were sequenced by immunoSEQ multiplex PCR, and TCRdb holds only the in-frame ones, with some missing. The sample gives under 700,000 clones, about four fifths of which show up once; approximately 0.013% is in the top ten. The same sample was also used in a study of human thymus T cells.

The source material was thymocytes. These receptors originate from a boy younger than two with a congenital heart defect. Each CDR3 is given with its conserved first and last residue. D genes are given only for firm matches. The listing skips clone size in some rows; elsewhere it reads once, few, many or a size class.

j_call clone_size v_call d_call cdr3_nt cdr3_aa
TRBJ2-1 few TRBV5-6 TRBD2 TGTGCCAGCAGGGACCGACTAGCGGGAGGCAATGAGCAGTTCTTC CASRDRLAGGNEQFF
TRBJ2-4 - TRBV6-5 - TGTGCCAGCAGTTACTCGAGGGTAGCCAAAAACATTCAGTACTTC CASSYSRVAKNIQYF
TRBJ2-1 - TRBV30 - TGTGCCTGGAGTGTAACCGGGACTGCTTACAATGAGCAGTTCTTC CAWSVTGTAYNEQFF
TRBJ2-1 - TRBV5-1 TRBD1 TGCGCCAGCAGCACAGCAGGGGGAAGCTCCTACAATGAGCAGTTCTTC CASSTAGGSSYNEQFF
TRBJ2-7 - TRBV9 TRBD1 TGTGCCAGCAGCCCGGCCGGGACAGGGTCCCACGAGCAGTACTTC CASSPAGTGSHEQYF
TRBJ2-7 - TRBV5-1 TRBD2 TGCGCCAGCAGTTCGGCTAGCGGGAGGGCCACCTACGAGCAGTACTTC CASSSASGRATYEQYF
TRBJ1-2 - TRBV4-1 - TGCGCCAGCAGCCCCGGCGGGAGGGGCTACACCTTC CASSPGGRGYTF
TRBJ2-5 - TRBV4-3 TRBD2 TGCGCCAGCAGCCAAGACGCTAGCGGGAGCCTCGGGCAGTACTTC CASSQDASGSLGQYF
TRBJ2-7 - TRBV2 TRBD2 TGTGCCAGCAGCCCTAGGGGTAGCGGGAGAGGTGAGCAGTACTTC CASSPRGSGRGEQYF
TRBJ1-2 once TRBV6-5 - TGTGCCAGCAGTTGGGGCGAGAATGGCTACACCTTC CASSWGENGYTF
TRBJ2-7 - TRBV11-2 - TGTGCGTCCCTAGGGGGGGGAATCTCCTACGAGCAGTACTTC CASLGGGISYEQYF
TRBJ2-1 - TRBV28 - TGTGCCAGCAGTTCTCTCACAGGGTTGAGCTCCTACAATGAGCAGTTCTTC CASSSLTGLSSYNEQFF
TRBJ1-3 - TRBV11-2 - TGTGCCAGCAGCTTAGTTCCATACACCTCCTCTGGAAACACCATATATTTT CASSLVPYTSSGNTIYF
TRBJ1-1 - TRBV5-6 - TGTGCCAGCAGCTTGTGGCCGGGGGGAATGAACACTGAAGCTTTCTTT CASSLWPGGMNTEAFF
TRBJ2-3 - TRBV14 TRBD2 TGTGCCAGCAGCCCTGGACTAGATCCCCTCACAGATACGCAGTATTTT CASSPGLDPLTDTQYF
TRBJ2-1 - TRBV6-5 TRBD2 TGTGCCAGAAAGCGGGAGGGGGGCAATGAGCAGTTCTTC CARKREGGNEQFF
TRBJ1-2 - TRBV27 TRBD1 TGTGCCAGCAGTTTATCGTGGACAGGGGGCTATGGCTACACCTTC CASSLSWTGGYGYTF
TRBJ1-2 few TRBV5-6 - TGTGCCAGCAGCTTGGGGCGGTTAAACTATGGCTACACCTTC CASSLGRLNYGYTF
TRBJ2-3 few TRBV28 TRBD1 TGTGCCAGCAGTTCGGACAGGGCTAGCACAGATACGCAGTATTTT CASSSDRASTDTQYF
TRBJ2-7 - TRBV7-8 TRBD2 TGTGCCAGCAGCCCGAAACCGGGACTAGCGGGAGAGAACTACGAGCAGTACTTC CASSPKPGLAGENYEQYF
TRBJ1-2 - TRBV30 TRBD1 TGTGCCTGGAGTGCAAGGACAGGGAAAAAGGTCTATGGCTACACCTTC CAWSARTGKKVYGYTF
TRBJ1-1 few TRBV27 - TGTGCCAGCAGTTTAAAGAGGGCAGGCCGCAGAGGCACTGAAGCTTTCTTT CASSLKRAGRRGTEAFF
TRBJ2-7 - TRBV7-2 TRBD2 TGTGCCAGCAGCTTAGCCCCACTAGCGGGGGAACCGGGGGAGCAGTACTTC CASSLAPLAGEPGEQYF
TRBJ2-5 - TRBV29-1 TRBD2 TGCAGCGTCCAGGGAGGGGCGGAGACCCAGTACTTC CSVQGGAETQYF
TRBJ2-3 - TRBV7-9 - TGTGCCAGCAGCTTATTAGGGGAGGCCTTCACAGATACGCAGTATTTT CASSLLGEAFTDTQYF
TRBJ1-1 - TRBV6-5 - TGTGCCAGCAGTCGCTCCCACAGCACTGAAGCTTTCTTT CASSRSHSTEAFF
TRBJ2-1 - TRBV9 TRBD2 TGTGCCAGCAGCGTAGAGGACCGAGTGACTAGCGGTTATAGCTCCTACAATGAGCAGTTCTTC CASSVEDRVTSGYSSYNEQFF
TRBJ2-2 - TRBV6-5 TRBD1 TGTGCCAGCAGTTACTGGGACAGGGATCGACCCGGGGAGCTGTTTTTT CASSYWDRDRPGELFF
TRBJ2-5 few TRBV7-2 TRBD2 TGTGCCAGCAGCTCAGTCAACGCTAGCGGGACGGAGACCCAGTACTTC CASSSVNASGTETQYF
TRBJ2-7 - TRBV5-1 TRBD1 TGCGCCAGCAGTAACGGACCGGACAGGACATACGAGCAGTACTTC CASSNGPDRTYEQYF
TRBJ2-7 once TRBV2 - TGTGCCAGCAGTGGACAGTACGAGCAGTACTTC CASSGQYEQYF
TRBJ2-3 - TRBV5-4 TRBD2 TGTGCCAGCAGCGCCGGGACTAGTAGCACAGATACGCAGTATTTT CASSAGTSSTDTQYF
TRBJ1-6 - TRBV6-5 - TGTGCCAGCAGTCGACAGCTCACTAATTCACCCCTCCACTTT CASSRQLTNSPLHF
TRBJ2-1 - TRBV6-5 TRBD2 TGTGCCAGCAGTTACTCATCCGGGACTAGGACTGATGAGCAGTTCTTC CASSYSSGTRTDEQFF
TRBJ2-5 - TRBV5-4 TRBD2 TGTGCCAGCAGCTCGAGCGGGACTAGCGGACGAGAGACCCAGTACTTC CASSSSGTSGRETQYF
TRBJ2-3 once TRBV4-3 - TGCGCCAGCAGCCAAGACGAGCGTGATACGCAGTATTTT CASSQDERDTQYF
TRBJ2-7 few TRBV10-1 TRBD2 TGCGCCAGCAAACCACTTATTACTAGCGACGAGCAGTACTTC CASKPLITSDEQYF
TRBJ1-1 - TRBV30 - TGTGCCTGGAGTTTCGGACTGGGGAACACTGAAGCTTTCTTT CAWSFGLGNTEAFF
TRBJ2-7 - TRBV10-3 - TGTGCCATCACCTCTGACAGGCTGCCCTCCTACGAGCAGTACTTC CAITSDRLPSYEQYF
TRBJ2-7 - TRBV9 TRBD1 TGTGCCAGCAATTCCCTTTCGGGACAGGGGTACGAGCAGTACTTC CASNSLSGQGYEQYF
TRBJ2-2 - TRBV7-6 - TGTGCCAGCAGCTTAGCCGACGGGGGAGGCCCCGGGGAGCTGTTTTTT CASSLADGGGPGELFF
TRBJ1-1 - TRBV29-1 TRBD1 TGCAGCGCCCCAGGGGGGAGGACCGCTGAAGCTTTCTTT CSAPGGRTAEAFF
TRBJ2-2 - TRBV27 TRBD2 TGTGCCAGCACGACTGGGGAACTAGCGGGAGGGGACACCGGGGAGCTGTTTTTT CASTTGELAGGDTGELFF
TRBJ2-7 - TRBV18 - TGTGCCAGCTCACCACCTCGGACAGAGTACGAGCAGTACTTC CASSPPRTEYEQYF
TRBJ2-1 few TRBV7-2 TRBD2 TGTGCCAGCAGCCACGGACTAGTCTACAATGAGCAGTTCTTC CASSHGLVYNEQFF
TRBJ2-1 - TRBV19 - TGTGCCAGTAGTATAGGTCCCGACAATGAGCAGTTCTTC CASSIGPDNEQFF
TRBJ2-3 - TRBV5-4 - TGTGCCAGCAGCTTCCAGCTAGCGTCAGCAGATACGCAGTATTTT CASSFQLASADTQYF
TRBJ2-7 - TRBV21-1 - TGTGCCAGCAGGACGGGGGACAGGGCCACCTACGAGCAGTACTTC CASRTGDRATYEQYF
TRBJ2-7 few TRBV6-1 - TGTGCCAGCAGCCCCCGGGACTTACCCCCCTACGAGCAGTACTTC CASSPRDLPPYEQYF
TRBJ2-5 - TRBV7-9 - TGTGCCAGCAGCCCCAGGGAAATGGGTTTAGAGACCCAGTACTTC CASSPREMGLETQYF
TRBJ2-1 - TRBV5-1 - TGCGCCAGCAGCTTATTACCCAGACAGAGTCGGCACAATGAGCAGTTCTTC CASSLLPRQSRHNEQFF
TRBJ2-7 - TRBV28 - TGTGCCAGCAGTTTATGCGCTACTAGCCGACCCTCCTACGAGCAGTACTTC CASSLCATSRPSYEQYF
TRBJ2-3 once TRBV11-3 - TGTGCCAGCAGCTTAGGGCCGTCCGGCGGAGAACACACAGATACGCAGTATTTT CASSLGPSGGEHTDTQYF
TRBJ1-3 - TRBV7-8 - TGTGCCAGCAGCTTAGGGTGGTCTTCGAGCTCTGGAAACACCATATATTTT CASSLGWSSSSGNTIYF
TRBJ2-1 - TRBV4-1 - TGCGCCAGCAGCCAAGACACGGGGATCCTTAACAATGAGCAGTTCTTC CASSQDTGILNNEQFF